The entry below describes one T cell receptor (beta chain). Its antigen remains undetermined. A read error may produce the germline difference seen at one junction end. The cohort was made up of 666 healthy bone marrow donors. At the time of sampling, every cohort member was nominally healthy, though immune exposures that went unrecorded were likely present. The donor was CMV seronegative and belonged to the group of 352 seronegative cohort members. A peripheral blood sample was provided by each donor, and peripheral blood mononuclear cells were used for TCR beta sequencing. Genomic DNA was extracted from the blood cell samples with the Qiagen DNeasy Blood Extraction Kit. This entry is derived from a study of cytomegalovirus exposure and HLA in healthy donors (dated by TCRdb to between 2016 and 2019). Study-wide context: An earlier analysis of some 620 of the donors reported about 260 Gb of sequence data and about 120 million unique TCR beta sequences obtained from about 200 million T cells. An early release covering about 600 HLA-typed donors comprised roughly 300 gigabases of sequencing data and about 90 million unique TCR sequences. The genetic ancestry cluster associated with self-reported Caucasian donors included about 84% of the approximately 430 genotyped donors. The study was designed to test whether signatures of past pathogen exposure could be identified by cataloging public T cell receptors. The study used immunosequencing to profile the T cell repertoires of approximately 630 subjects and linked those repertoires to cytomegalovirus serostatus. Along with the approximately 600-subject first cohort, a separate validation cohort of over a hundred different subjects was used. High-throughput TCR immunosequencing, statistical association of individual TCRs with disease status, and machine learning were combined to predict cytomegalovirus infection status. A later analysis re-examined previously published TCR beta repertoires from 610 or so donors and added high-resolution HLA genotyping to investigate patterns of TCR occurrence. In the later analysis, no new phenotypic data were used to find candidate immune exposures; instead, reliance was placed on TCR beta sequences and their occurrence across donors. An earlier analysis of roughly 600 of the donors used high-throughput TCR beta sequencing to judge whether each TCR beta V gene segment behaved as functional or pseudogenic. Donor age, sex, ethnicity and CMV serostatus were compiled alongside the repertoire data. In a later genetic analysis, genome-wide SNP genotypes for about three fifths of the roughly 670 donors were used, and that subset was treated as a discovery cohort. Every repertoire in the discovery cohort had been generated on one and the same sequencing platform. HLA typing included class I and class II loci at four-digit resolution. The number of donors typed differed by locus, with roughly 629-640 for A, B, C, DRB1 and DQB1, more than 500 for DQA1, about 610 for DPA1, and around 430 for DPB1. Because of strong linkage in the cohort, five DR-DQ haplotypes were treated as single units for association and clustering. On average, roughly 240,000 unique TCR beta nucleotide sequences were sequenced per donor among fewer than 500 genotyped donors of the cohort, with approximately 18% of those sequences being non-productive. General findings and caveats noted by the study authors: In a later analysis, several top co-occurrence clusters were reported to appear linked to parvovirus B19, influenza, CMV and Epstein-Barr virus. A few of the identified cytomegalovirus-associated TCR beta chains were confirmed in vitro to be specific for cytomegalovirus antigens. The classifier was reported to diagnose cytomegalovirus status with high specificity and sensitivity in both the original and validation cohorts. In a later genetic analysis, fewer N-insertions in productive TCRs were reported among donors in an Asian-associated ancestry cluster than the approximately 710-donor mean. Linkage disequilibrium might explain the correlated functional status among segregating V segments, but an unknown experimental factor could not be ruled out. While some public TCRs were present in many individuals, most TCR sequences turned up only very rarely across donors. In this cohort, only TCR beta chains were sequenced, and detectable features were limited by the absence of alpha or paired-chain data. A further reported finding was that TCR beta sequences accurately predicted the HLA-A and HLA-B alleles for most subjects in the first cohort. The only immune exposure information available for the cohort was CMV serostatus. In a later analysis, around 17,000 TCR beta sequences were associated with specific HLA alleles at a false discovery rate of 0.05. According to a later analysis, TCR association rates differed among HLA loci, with DRB1 alleles showing the most associated TCRs and HLA-C alleles showing the fewest. The presence/absence analyses assumed that sequencing depth was roughly uniform across donors, and that assumption may not be true. A later genetic analysis associated a missense DCLRE1C variant with V-gene and J-gene trimming of TCR beta chains, and an independent cohort replicated the association. The authors suggested that the approach could potentially be generalized to other disease states and immunological phenotypes. The 87-base-pair reads could not distinguish some IMGT-functional V segments, including TRBV6-2 and TRBV6-3, so those segments were excluded. Because counts were too low, about 18 rarely observed V segments, including chromosome 9 orphons, were excluded from the earlier analysis of 587 of the donors. A later analysis found that HLA-associated TCR beta chains were more clonally expanded and had lower generation probabilities than equally common non-associated chains. Assigning TCR associations to individual alleles was difficult when HLA alleles, especially DR and DQ, strongly co-occurred. Because HLA typing was missing for some donors at each locus, association tests included only the typed subset. According to a later analysis, most CMV-associated TCR beta chains appeared to be HLA-restricted, and the HLA associations seemed to be driven largely by CMV exposure. An earlier analysis of roughly 570 of the donors showed that most TCR beta V segments appeared in productive rearrangements either about 90% or about 30% of the time, which broadly matched IMGT annotations. The sequencing pipeline was judged likely to have produced a cluster of highly shared sequence variants as a technical artifact. In the study, 150 to 200 TCR beta chains were listed as associated with cytomegalovirus.

The method was the immunoSEQ multiplex PCR assay. The multiplex PCR relied on a mix of 60 forward primers for TCR Vbeta segments and 13 reverse primers for TCR Jbeta segments. A multiplex PCR assay on genomic DNA amplified the CDR3 region of rearranged TCR beta genes. The Illumina HiSeq System was used to sequence the amplified TCR beta libraries as 87-base-pair reads. On the study's bioinformatics: Across the roughly 600 repertoires, a later analysis counted roughly 84 million unique TCR beta chains, around 10 million of which were shared by at least two donors. Raw reads were error-corrected and collapsed into unique sequences with a nearest-neighbor algorithm that merged closely related sequences to remove PCR and sequencing errors. CDR3 sequences were aligned to IMGT reference sequences to assign V, D and J gene segments. Each retained sequence needed at least a six-nucleotide match to both a V gene segment and a J gene segment. A rearrangement was called productive if the CDR3 had no stop codons and remained in frame with V and J, and every other rearrangement was called non-productive. CDR3 was defined by IMGT convention, running from the second conserved V-encoded cysteine to the conserved J-encoded phenylalanine. In an earlier analysis of 587 of the donors, sequences lacking an unambiguous match to a single V gene segment were excluded. In an earlier analysis of almost 600 of the donors, a V segment was called functional when productive rearrangements were above 56.7%, and segregating when the standard deviation between donors exceeded 5%. A statistical classification framework was built to diagnose cytomegalovirus status from the catalog of TCR beta chain sequences. In a later analysis, TCR nucleotide sequences were compared against IMGT/GENE-DB human TR gene sequences so that V and J genes could be assigned. A later analysis assigned CDR3 sequences and most-parsimonious VDJ recombination scenarios with the TCRdist pipeline. In a later analysis, every TCR beta chain was defined by the combination of its CDR3 amino acid sequence and its V-gene family, and reads without a unique V-gene family were dropped. In a later analysis, some 600 highly shared, low-generation-probability nucleotide sequences were removed to address suspected cross-contamination and a sequencing artifact. In a later analysis, a clonal expansion index for each public chain was calculated from normalized within-repertoire ranks of inferred template counts. Generation probabilities in a later analysis came from a VDJ recombination model fitted to out-of-frame rearrangements, and those results were checked against IGoR. In a later analysis, TCR-TCR, TCR-HLA and TCR-CMV co-occurrence was scored with hypergeometric tests, and a repertoire-size bias correction was applied to TCR pairs. A later analysis estimated false discovery rates by permuting HLA or CMV assignments 20 times. In a later analysis, co-occurring TCRs were grouped using DBSCAN, and TCRdist sequence similarity was added for clustering within HLA-allele-positive subsets. For co-occurrence clustering, repertoires with fewer than 30,000 or more than 120,000 public chains were excluded, along with a handful of repertoires with anomalous nucleotide sharing. The table comes from immuneACCESS by way of TCRdb, which keeps in-frame sequences with V and J called. Part of the clones is missing from these tables; in studies checked, under half for an unresolved V gene and the rest for unknown reasons. D and trimming were read from the DNA, whereas the V and J calls and clone size are those reported in that table. The sample yields 85,000 to 130,000 clones; approximately 80% were counted once. The leading ten clones occupy approximately 3.6% of the sample.

The CDR3 sequence holds 15 residues, the cysteine and phenylalanine included. The kept DNA is CDR3 alone, 45 bases in frame from the first base. Sequences SGHNT (CDR1) and YYREEE (CDR2) are obtained from the germline V gene (reference sequence). The specimen sequenced was PBMCs. The sequence is built from TRBV5-4 and TRBJ2-3, with 7 central nucleotides matching TRBD1. The sequence came from a man aged 55 to 70 in good health and CMV-seronegative. The CDR3 region: CASSSQGLSIDTQYF. Read as DNA, the sequence is TGTGCCAGCAGCTCACAGGGGTTGAGCATAGATACGCAGTATTTT. The variable domain in full, with residues beyond the CDR3 obtained from the reference TRBV5-4 and TRBJ2-3 genes, is ETGVTQSPTHLIKTRGQQVTLRCSSQSGHNTVSWYQQALGQGPQFIFQYYREEENGRGNFPPRFSGLQFPNYSSELNVNALELDDSALYLCASSSQGLSIDTQYFGPGTRLTVL.